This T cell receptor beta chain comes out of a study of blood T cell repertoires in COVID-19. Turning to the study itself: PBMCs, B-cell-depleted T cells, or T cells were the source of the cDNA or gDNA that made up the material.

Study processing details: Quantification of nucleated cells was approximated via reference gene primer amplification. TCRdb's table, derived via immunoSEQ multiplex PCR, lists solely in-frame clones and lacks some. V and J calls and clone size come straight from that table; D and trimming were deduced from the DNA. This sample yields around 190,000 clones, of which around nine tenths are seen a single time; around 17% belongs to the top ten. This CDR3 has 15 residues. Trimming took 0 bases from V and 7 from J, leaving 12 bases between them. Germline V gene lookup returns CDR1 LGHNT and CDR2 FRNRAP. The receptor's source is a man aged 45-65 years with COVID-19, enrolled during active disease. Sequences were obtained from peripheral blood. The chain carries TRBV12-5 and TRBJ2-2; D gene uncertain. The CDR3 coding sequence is TGTGCTAGTGGTTTGGTATTACACGGCGGCGGGGAGCTGTTTTTT. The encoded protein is CASGLVLHGGGELFF.